Listed below are T cell receptor beta chains from one sample, sequenced in a study of blood T cell repertoires in COVID-19. TCRdb's copy holds only in-frame clones and misses some; the assay was immunoSEQ multiplex PCR. This sample yields about 110,000 clones, of which around three quarters are seen a single time; approximately 4.2% belongs to the top ten. Sequencing was done on a sample of peripheral blood. The receptors shown here come from a human donor in a cohort sampled during active or convalescent COVID-19. The CDR3 runs from the conserved cysteine through the conserved F or W. The D gene is left open where the match is weak. Size is omitted from some rows. Given values are once, few, many or a class for expanded clones.

CDR3 protein: CASSRVEGGAEQYF
CDR3 DNA: TGCGCCAGCAGCCGGGTTGAGGGAGGGGCCGAGCAGTACTTC
D gene: TRBD2
clone size: once
J gene: TRBJ2-7
CDR3 length: 14
V gene: TRBV5-1

CDR3 protein: CASSAGLAGNTDTQYF
CDR3 DNA: TGTGCCAGCAGCGCCGGACTAGCGGGAAACACAGATACGCAGTATTTT
D gene: TRBD2
clone size: few
J gene: TRBJ2-3
CDR3 length: 16
V gene: TRBV9

CDR3 protein: CASGALNEKLFF
CDR3 DNA: TGTGCCAGCGGGGCTCTTAATGAAAAACTGTTTTTT
D gene: NA
clone size: NA
J gene: TRBJ1-4
CDR3 length: 12
V gene: TRBV12-3/TRBV12-4

CDR3 protein: CAISTGQGSYNEQFF
CDR3 DNA: TGTGCCATCAGTACTGGACAGGGCTCCTACAATGAGCAGTTCTTC
D gene: TRBD1
clone size: NA
J gene: TRBJ2-1
CDR3 length: 15
V gene: TRBV10-3

CDR3 protein: CASSSPGQGIDEQYF
CDR3 DNA: TGTGCCAGCAGCTCACCGGGACAGGGGATCGACGAGCAGTACTTC
D gene: TRBD1
clone size: NA
J gene: TRBJ2-7
CDR3 length: 15
V gene: TRBV5-5

CDR3 protein: CASSQDRGPNQPQHF
CDR3 DNA: TGCGCCAGCAGCCAGGACAGGGGGCCAAATCAGCCCCAGCATTTT
D gene: TRBD1
clone size: few
J gene: TRBJ1-5
CDR3 length: 15
V gene: TRBV4-3

CDR3 protein: CASSYGRGGEQYF
CDR3 DNA: TGTGCCAGCAGTTACGGCAGGGGCGGCGAGCAGTACTTC
D gene: NA
clone size: NA
J gene: TRBJ2-7
CDR3 length: 13
V gene: TRBV6-5

CDR3 protein: CASSLDSGGTLF
CDR3 DNA: TGCGCCAGCAGCTTGGATTCGGGGGGGACCCTCTTC
D gene: TRBD2
clone size: once
J gene: TRBJ2-1
CDR3 length: 12
V gene: TRBV5-1

CDR3 protein: CASSFAGAGTGELFF
CDR3 DNA: TGTGCCAGCAGCTTCGCGGGAGCGGGCACCGGGGAGCTGTTTTTT
D gene: TRBD2
clone size: NA
J gene: TRBJ2-2
CDR3 length: 15
V gene: TRBV9

CDR3 protein: CASSRARPSYNEQFF
CDR3 DNA: TGTGCCAGCTCACGCGCGAGGCCCTCCTACAATGAGCAGTTCTTC
D gene: NA
clone size: NA
J gene: TRBJ2-1
CDR3 length: 15
V gene: TRBV6-5

CDR3 protein: CASSQEPQLRTGELFF
CDR3 DNA: TGTGCCAGCAGCCAAGAACCCCAATTGAGGACCGGGGAGCTGTTTTTT
D gene: NA
clone size: NA
J gene: TRBJ2-2
CDR3 length: 16
V gene: TRBV4-2

CDR3 protein: CASSDLPGLALRTGELFF
CDR3 DNA: TGTGCCAGCAGTGATCTCCCGGGACTAGCCTTACGCACCGGGGAGCTGTTTTTT
D gene: TRBD2
clone size: few
J gene: TRBJ2-2
CDR3 length: 18
V gene: TRBV6-1

CDR3 protein: CASSIAAGIAKNIQYF
CDR3 DNA: TGTGCCAGTAGTATTGCGGCGGGGATAGCCAAAAACATTCAGTACTTC
D gene: NA
clone size: NA
J gene: TRBJ2-4
CDR3 length: 16
V gene: TRBV19

CDR3 protein: CASSELGADSVNEKLFF
CDR3 DNA: TGTGCCAGCAGTGAATTGGGTGCGGACAGCGTCAATGAAAAACTGTTTTTT
D gene: NA
clone size: NA
J gene: TRBJ1-4
CDR3 length: 17
V gene: TRBV25-1

CDR3 protein: CASSVTAVANYGYTF
CDR3 DNA: TGTGCCAGCAGCGTAACGGCAGTAGCAAACTATGGCTACACCTTC
D gene: NA
clone size: NA
J gene: TRBJ1-2
CDR3 length: 15
V gene: TRBV9

CDR3 protein: CASSYEASYGYTF
CDR3 DNA: TGTGCCAGCAGTTACGAAGCGTCCTATGGCTACACCTTC
D gene: NA
clone size: NA
J gene: TRBJ1-2
CDR3 length: 13
V gene: TRBV6-2/TRBV6-3

CDR3 protein: CASSLAKIAGRNTGELFF
CDR3 DNA: TGTGCCAGCAGCTTAGCGAAAATAGCGGGACGGAACACCGGGGAGCTGTTTTTT
D gene: TRBD2
clone size: NA
J gene: TRBJ2-2
CDR3 length: 18
V gene: TRBV7-6

CDR3 protein: CASSLELSGGVYGETQYF
CDR3 DNA: TGTGCCAGCAGCTTAGAGCTGTCGGGGGGGGTTTATGGAGAGACCCAGTACTTC
D gene: TRBD2
clone size: once
J gene: TRBJ2-5
CDR3 length: 18
V gene: TRBV7-6

CDR3 protein: CASSEGRQRGGRETQYF
CDR3 DNA: TGTGCCAGCAGTGAAGGACGTCAGCGGGGGGGCCGAGAGACCCAGTACTTC
D gene: TRBD2
clone size: NA
J gene: TRBJ2-5
CDR3 length: 17
V gene: TRBV6-1

CDR3 protein: CASSLGGGAPSNEQYF
CDR3 DNA: TGTGCCAGCAGCTTGGGCGGGGGGGCCCCCTCGAACGAGCAGTACTTC
D gene: TRBD2
clone size: few
J gene: TRBJ2-7
CDR3 length: 16
V gene: TRBV5-6

CDR3 protein: CASSPGLAGGSTDTQYF
CDR3 DNA: TGTGCCAGTTCCCCGGGACTAGCGGGAGGAAGCACAGATACGCAGTATTTT
D gene: TRBD2
clone size: NA
J gene: TRBJ2-3
CDR3 length: 17
V gene: TRBV9

CDR3 protein: CASSLGVAGQETQYF
CDR3 DNA: TGTGCCAGCAGCTTGGGCGTAGCGGGACAAGAGACCCAGTACTTC
D gene: TRBD2
clone size: NA
J gene: TRBJ2-5
CDR3 length: 15
V gene: TRBV5-5

CDR3 protein: CASSLDRGDLDYGYTF
CDR3 DNA: TGTGCCAGCAGCCTAGACAGGGGCGATCTGGACTATGGCTACACCTTC
D gene: TRBD1
clone size: NA
J gene: TRBJ1-2
CDR3 length: 16
V gene: TRBV5-4

CDR3 protein: CASSIASGNSYEQYF
CDR3 DNA: TGTGCCAGTAGTATAGCTTCGGGGAACTCCTACGAGCAGTACTTC
D gene: NA
clone size: NA
J gene: TRBJ2-7
CDR3 length: 15
V gene: TRBV19

CDR3 protein: CASSLTDRGQGYTF
CDR3 DNA: TGTGCCAGCAGTTTAACTGACAGGGGGCAAGGCTACACCTTC
D gene: TRBD1
clone size: NA
J gene: TRBJ1-2
CDR3 length: 14
V gene: TRBV6-5

CDR3 protein: CASSLSIGFGDTQYF
CDR3 DNA: TGTGCCAGCAGTTTATCGATCGGGTTCGGGGATACGCAGTATTTT
D gene: NA
clone size: NA
J gene: TRBJ2-3
CDR3 length: 15
V gene: TRBV27

CDR3 protein: CASRGVGNQPQHF
CDR3 DNA: TGTGCCAGTCGGGGAGTTGGGAATCAGCCCCAGCATTTT
D gene: NA
clone size: NA
J gene: TRBJ1-5
CDR3 length: 13
V gene: TRBV6-5

CDR3 protein: CASSQAGNPYEQYF
CDR3 DNA: TGCGCCAGCAGCCAAGCGGGGAACCCCTACGAGCAGTACTTC
D gene: NA
clone size: NA
J gene: TRBJ2-7
CDR3 length: 14
V gene: TRBV4-1

CDR3 protein: CASSKASSPLAFYEQYF
CDR3 DNA: TGTGCCAGCAGCAAAGCTTCCTCCCCTCTAGCGTTCTACGAGCAGTACTTC
D gene: NA
clone size: NA
J gene: TRBJ2-7
CDR3 length: 17
V gene: TRBV21-1